This TCR beta chain was profiled in a study of blood T cell repertoires in COVID-19 (dated by TCRdb to 2020 to 2022). About the investigation overall: Samples from collaborators originated in the United States, Italy and Spain and spanned both the acute and convalescent phases of COVID-19. The samples were drawn from the first 160 participants of the ongoing ImmuneRACE study and from 1,200 or so subjects provided by 6 global collaborators. Nearly every sample came with metadata listing a de-identified subject ID, COVID-19 status, age in years and sex. The prospective study material was composed of cDNA or gDNA derived from T cells, B-cell-depleted T cells, or PBMCs. The dataset comprised deeply sampled blood TCRbeta repertoires from subjects exposed to, actively infected with, or recovered from COVID-19. The repertoires were released in a freely available public database intended as a resource for research on the immune response to SARS-CoV-2. Where available, HLA class I and class II types were taken from metadata supplied by the sample provider and were not determined by assay-based typing. General conclusions and limits of the study: How much clinical and demographic metadata was included differed by source and by participant, and the metadata was provided uncurated.

The CDR3 holds 17 amino acids from the cysteine to the phenylalanine. Only the CDR3 DNA is retained, 51 bases long and in frame from the first base. Via the germline V gene, CDR1 is SGHDT and CDR2 YYEEEE. Cut back by 0 bases and 0 bases, the V and J ends lie 16 bases apart. One collaborating source in Seattle enrolled patients during active infection and followed them longitudinally through the course of disease. The collaborating institutions used their own protocols to collect whole blood in K2EDTA tubes. For TCRbeta analysis, collaborators shipped samples as frozen whole blood, isolated PBMCs, or DNA extracted from either of those sample types. The immunoSEQ Assay, a bias-controlled multiplex PCR, was used to amplify TCRbeta CDR3 regions from genomic DNA. The authors' analysis ran thus. Nucleated cell counts per sample were estimated from amplification of reference gene primers within the assay. Sequence reads were collapsed and filtered to measure the absolute abundance of every unique TCRbeta CDR3 rearrangement. For each sample, productive Simpson clonality was calculated as the square root of Simpson's diversity index over productive rearrangements. The clones in this table, taken by TCRdb from immuneACCESS, are in-frame only. Not every clone is retained; where verified, under half of the shortfall comes from an unresolved V gene, and the cause of the rest is unknown. V and J calls plus clone size are reproduced from that table; the DNA served to infer D and trimming. This sample has about 240,000 clones in its table, and approximately 90% of those were observed once. The top ten constitute approximately 10% of the sample.

As regards this clone: What antigen it recognizes has not been identified. No clone much larger than this one lies a single base away; base qualities are absent.

The sequence derives from a woman in her forties or fifties with COVID-19, enrolled during active disease. Material: peripheral blood. This chain is built from TRBV5-6 and TRBJ2-7; tentative D gene TRBD1, with 5 bases matching. The nucleotide sequence is given as TGTGCCAGCAGCTTGGCCGACCACAGGCGAAGCTCCTACGAGCAGTACTTC. Its coded protein is CASSLADHRRSSYEQYF.